The clone carrying this T cell receptor (beta chain) has a handful of counts. Its antigen is undetermined. The sample originates from a study of CD8 T cells in ankylosing spondylitis. Study-level points and caveats: Matched ankylosing spondylitis synovial fluid reportedly contained a significantly enriched population of disease-linked clones.

The CDR3 runs to 14 residues. Per germline, CDR1 DFQATT and CDR2 SNEGSKA (reference sequence). With 0 bases removed from V and 2 bases from J, the gap between germline ends came to 11 bases. TCRdb recomputed calls from the 5' RACE reads with MiXCR, one row per CDR3 protein. The table includes about 360,000 distinct CDR3 sequences, about 20% detected once. The sequenced material came from blood, either unsorted or a sorted T cell fraction (not recorded which). The V call is TRBV20-1, the J call TRBJ2-7; tentative D call: TRBD2 (5 bases). This receptor was obtained from a male donor with ankylosing spondylitis or in good health (not recorded which). CDR3 amino acids: CSARDIREPYEQYF. For the CDR3, the DNA is TGCAGTGCTAGAGATATAAGGGAGCCCTACGAGCAGTACTTC.